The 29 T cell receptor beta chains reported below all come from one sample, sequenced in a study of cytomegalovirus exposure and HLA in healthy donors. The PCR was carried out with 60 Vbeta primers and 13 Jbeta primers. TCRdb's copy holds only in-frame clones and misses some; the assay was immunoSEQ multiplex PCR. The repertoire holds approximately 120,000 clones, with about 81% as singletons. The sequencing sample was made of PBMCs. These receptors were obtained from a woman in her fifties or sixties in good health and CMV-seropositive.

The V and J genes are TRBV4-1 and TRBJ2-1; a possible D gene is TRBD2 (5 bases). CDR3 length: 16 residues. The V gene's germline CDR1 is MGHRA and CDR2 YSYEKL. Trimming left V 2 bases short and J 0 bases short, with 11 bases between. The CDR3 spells CASSQWSGSSYNEQFF. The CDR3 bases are TGCGCCAGCAGCCAATGGAGTGGGAGCTCCTACAATGAGCAGTTCTTC.

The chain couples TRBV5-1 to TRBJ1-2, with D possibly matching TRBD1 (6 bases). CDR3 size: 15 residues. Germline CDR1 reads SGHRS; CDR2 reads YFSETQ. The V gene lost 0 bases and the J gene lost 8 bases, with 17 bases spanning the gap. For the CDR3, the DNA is TGCGCCAGCAGCTTGGAGGCACAGGGTGTTAGGGGCTACACCTTC. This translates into CASSLEAQGVRGYTF.

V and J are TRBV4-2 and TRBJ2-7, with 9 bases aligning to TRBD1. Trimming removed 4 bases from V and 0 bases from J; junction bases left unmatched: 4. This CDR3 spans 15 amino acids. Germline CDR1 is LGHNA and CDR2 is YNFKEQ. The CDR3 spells CASSRTGDGSYEQYF. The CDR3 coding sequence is TGTGCCAGCAGCCGGACAGGGGACGGCTCCTACGAGCAGTACTTC.

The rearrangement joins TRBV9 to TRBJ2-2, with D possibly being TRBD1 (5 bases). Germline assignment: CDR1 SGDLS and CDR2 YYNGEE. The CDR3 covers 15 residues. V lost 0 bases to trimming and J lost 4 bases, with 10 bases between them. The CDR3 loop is CASSVATGATGELFF. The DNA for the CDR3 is TGTGCCAGCAGCGTAGCTACAGGAGCCACCGGGGAGCTGTTTTTT.

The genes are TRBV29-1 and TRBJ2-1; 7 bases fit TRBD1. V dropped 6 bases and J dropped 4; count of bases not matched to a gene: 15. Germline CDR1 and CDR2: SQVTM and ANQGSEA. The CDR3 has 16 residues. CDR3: CSVPTLVGQRYNEQFF. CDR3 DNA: TGCAGCGTCCCCACTCTTGTGGGACAGAGGTACAATGAGCAGTTCTTC.

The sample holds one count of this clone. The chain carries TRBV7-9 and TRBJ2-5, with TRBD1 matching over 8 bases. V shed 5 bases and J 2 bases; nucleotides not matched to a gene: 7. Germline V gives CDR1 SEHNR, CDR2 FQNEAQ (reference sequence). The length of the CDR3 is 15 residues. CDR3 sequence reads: CASSKGQGFQETQYF. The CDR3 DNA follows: TGTGCCAGCAGCAAAGGACAGGGTTTTCAAGAGACCCAGTACTTC.

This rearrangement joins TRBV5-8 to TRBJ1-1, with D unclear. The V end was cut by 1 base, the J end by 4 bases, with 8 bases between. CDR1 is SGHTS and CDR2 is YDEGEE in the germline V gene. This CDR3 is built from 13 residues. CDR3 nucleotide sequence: TGTGCCAGCAGCTTGCTGCGCGGCACTGAAGCTTTCTTT. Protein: CASSLLRGTEAFF.

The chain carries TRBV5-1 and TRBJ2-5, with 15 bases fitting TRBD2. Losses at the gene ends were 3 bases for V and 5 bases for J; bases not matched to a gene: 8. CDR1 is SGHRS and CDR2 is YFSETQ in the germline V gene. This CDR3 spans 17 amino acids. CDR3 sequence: CASSSGLAGGPGETQYF. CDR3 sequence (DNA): TGCGCCAGCAGCTCAGGACTAGCGGGAGGGCCAGGGGAGACCCAGTACTTC.

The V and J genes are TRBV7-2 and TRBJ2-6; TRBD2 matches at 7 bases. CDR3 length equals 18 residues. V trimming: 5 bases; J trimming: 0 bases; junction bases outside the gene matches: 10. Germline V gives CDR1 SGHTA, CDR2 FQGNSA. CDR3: CASSPRAGTISGANVLTF. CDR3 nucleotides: TGTGCCAGCAGCCCCAGAGCGGGGACCATCTCTGGGGCCAACGTCCTGACTTTC.

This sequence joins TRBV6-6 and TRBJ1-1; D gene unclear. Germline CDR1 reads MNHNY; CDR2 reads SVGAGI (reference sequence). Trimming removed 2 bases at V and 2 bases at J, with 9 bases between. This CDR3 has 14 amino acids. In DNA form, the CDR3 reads TGTGCCAGCAGTTACCCAGAGGAAAACACTGAAGCTTTCTTT. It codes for CASSYPEENTEAFF.

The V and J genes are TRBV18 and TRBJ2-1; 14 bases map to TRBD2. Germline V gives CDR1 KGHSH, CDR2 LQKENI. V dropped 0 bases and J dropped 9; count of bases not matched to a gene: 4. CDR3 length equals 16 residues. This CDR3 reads CASSPPGTSGSGEQFF. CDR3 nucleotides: TGTGCCAGCTCACCACCCGGGACTAGCGGGAGTGGTGAGCAGTTCTTC.

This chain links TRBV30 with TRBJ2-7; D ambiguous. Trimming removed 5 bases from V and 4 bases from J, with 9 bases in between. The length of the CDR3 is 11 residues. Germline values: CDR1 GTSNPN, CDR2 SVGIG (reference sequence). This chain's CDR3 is CAWGRIYEQYF. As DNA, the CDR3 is TGTGCCTGGGGTAGAATATACGAGCAGTACTTC.

The CDR3 here is CASSLGPPASGASYEQYF. The CDR3 DNA is TGTGCCAGCAGCTTAGGCCCTCCGGCAAGCGGGGCGTCCTACGAGCAGTACTTC. The chain joins TRBV7-9 to TRBJ2-7; the match to TRBD2 covers 7 bases. With 1 base clipped from V and 1 base from J, the junction kept 13 bases outside the gene matches. Germline V CDR1 and CDR2: SEHNR, FQNEAQ (reference sequence). CDR3 length: 18 residues.

The CDR3 region has the DNA TGTGCCAGCAGCGAGGGACTAGCGGGGGGGGAGACCCAGTACTTC. It yields the protein CASSEGLAGGETQYF. V usage is TRBV5-6 and J usage is TRBJ2-5, with TRBD2 matching 16 bases. V was pared by 4 bases and J by 5 bases, with 2 bases of the junction left unmatched. The CDR3 covers 15 residues. CDR1 is SGHDT, CDR2 YYEEEE, per germline.

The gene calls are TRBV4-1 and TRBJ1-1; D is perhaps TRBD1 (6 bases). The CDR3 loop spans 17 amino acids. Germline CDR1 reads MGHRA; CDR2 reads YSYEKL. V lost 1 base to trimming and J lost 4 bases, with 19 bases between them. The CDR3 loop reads CASSQVSRRDKGTEAFF. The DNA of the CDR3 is TGCGCCAGCAGCCAAGTGTCTCGACGGGACAAGGGCACTGAAGCTTTCTTT.

CDR3 DNA sequence: TGTGCCAGTAGTATAGCACAGGGGGCAGGGGATGAGCAGTTCTTC. As protein: CASSIAQGAGDEQFF. The rearrangement links TRBV19 to TRBJ2-1; 9 nucleotides agree with TRBD1. V dropped 1 base and J dropped 8; count of bases not matched to a gene: 6. Germline CDR1 and CDR2: LNHDA and SQIVND (reference sequence). There are 15 residues in the CDR3.

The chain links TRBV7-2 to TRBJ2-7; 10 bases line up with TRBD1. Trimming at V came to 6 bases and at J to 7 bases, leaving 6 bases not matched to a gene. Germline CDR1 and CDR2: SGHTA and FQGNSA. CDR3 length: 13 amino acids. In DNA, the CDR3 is TGTGCCAGCAGGTGGGACAGGGGCATGGAGCAGTACTTC. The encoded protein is CASRWDRGMEQYF.

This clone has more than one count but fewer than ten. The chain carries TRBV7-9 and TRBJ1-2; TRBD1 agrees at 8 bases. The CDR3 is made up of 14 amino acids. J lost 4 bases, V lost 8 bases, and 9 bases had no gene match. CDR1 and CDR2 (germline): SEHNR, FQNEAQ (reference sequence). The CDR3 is CASGQGALVYGYTF. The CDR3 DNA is TGTGCCAGCGGTCAGGGGGCACTAGTCTATGGCTACACCTTC.

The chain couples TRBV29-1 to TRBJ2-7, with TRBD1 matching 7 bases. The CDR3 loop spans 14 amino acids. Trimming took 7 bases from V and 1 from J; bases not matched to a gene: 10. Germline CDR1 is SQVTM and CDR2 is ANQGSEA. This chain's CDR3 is CSAARPGQSYEQYF. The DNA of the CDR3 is TGCAGCGCCGCACGTCCGGGACAGTCCTACGAGCAGTACTTC.

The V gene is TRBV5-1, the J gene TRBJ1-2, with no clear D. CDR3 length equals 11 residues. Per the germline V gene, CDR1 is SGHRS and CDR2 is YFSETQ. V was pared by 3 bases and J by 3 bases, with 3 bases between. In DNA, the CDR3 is TGCGCCAGCAGCTCATACTATGGCTACACCTTC. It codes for CASSSYYGYTF.

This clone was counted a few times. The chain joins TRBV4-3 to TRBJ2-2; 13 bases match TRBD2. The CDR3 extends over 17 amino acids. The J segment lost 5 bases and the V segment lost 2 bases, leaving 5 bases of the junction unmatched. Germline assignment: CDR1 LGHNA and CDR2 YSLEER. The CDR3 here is CASSQPGLAGSTGELFF. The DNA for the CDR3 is TGCGCCAGCAGCCAACCGGGACTAGCGGGGAGTACCGGGGAGCTGTTTTTT.

CDR3 residues: CASSSRESGELFF. DNA for the CDR3: TGTGCCAGCAGCTCGCGGGAATCCGGGGAGCTGTTTTTT. This rearrangement joins TRBV7-3 to TRBJ2-2, with a tentative D call TRBD2 (6 bases). CDR1 and CDR2 from the germline V gene are SGHTA and FQGTGA. This CDR3 spans 13 amino acids. Deletions cut 4 bases from V and 6 bases from J, with 9 bases between.

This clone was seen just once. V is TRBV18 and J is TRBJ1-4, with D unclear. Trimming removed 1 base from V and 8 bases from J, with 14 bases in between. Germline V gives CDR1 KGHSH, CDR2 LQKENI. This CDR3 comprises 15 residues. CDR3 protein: CASSPLERPGEKLFF. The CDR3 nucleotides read TGTGCCAGCTCACCACTAGAAAGGCCGGGGGAAAAACTGTTTTTT.

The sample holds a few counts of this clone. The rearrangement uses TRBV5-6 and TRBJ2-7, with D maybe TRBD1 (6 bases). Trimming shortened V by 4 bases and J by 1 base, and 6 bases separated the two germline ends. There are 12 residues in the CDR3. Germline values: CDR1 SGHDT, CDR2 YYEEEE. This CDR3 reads CASSRGSYEQYF. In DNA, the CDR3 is TGTGCCAGCAGCAGGGGGTCCTACGAGCAGTACTTC.

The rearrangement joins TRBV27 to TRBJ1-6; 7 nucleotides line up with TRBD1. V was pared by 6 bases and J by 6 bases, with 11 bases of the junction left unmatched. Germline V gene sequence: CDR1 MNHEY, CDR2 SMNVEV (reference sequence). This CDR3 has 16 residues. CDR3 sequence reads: CASRFQTRGFNSPLHF. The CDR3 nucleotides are TGTGCCAGCAGATTCCAAACCAGGGGGTTTAATTCACCCCTCCACTTT.

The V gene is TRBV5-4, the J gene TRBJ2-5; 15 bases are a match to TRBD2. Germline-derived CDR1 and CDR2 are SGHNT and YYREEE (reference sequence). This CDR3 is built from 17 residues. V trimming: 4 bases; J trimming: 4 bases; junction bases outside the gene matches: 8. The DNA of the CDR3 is TGTGCCAGCAGCCCGGGACTAGCGGGGGGCCTCGTAGAGACCCAGTACTTC. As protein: CASSPGLAGGLVETQYF.

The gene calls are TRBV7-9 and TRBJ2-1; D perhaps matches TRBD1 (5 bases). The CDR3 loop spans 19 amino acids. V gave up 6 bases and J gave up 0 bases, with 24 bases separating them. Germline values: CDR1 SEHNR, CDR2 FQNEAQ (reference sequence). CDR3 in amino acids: CASSSRTKLGRSSYNEQFF. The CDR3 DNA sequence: TGTGCCAGCAGTTCCAGGACGAAACTGGGGCGGAGCTCCTACAATGAGCAGTTCTTC.

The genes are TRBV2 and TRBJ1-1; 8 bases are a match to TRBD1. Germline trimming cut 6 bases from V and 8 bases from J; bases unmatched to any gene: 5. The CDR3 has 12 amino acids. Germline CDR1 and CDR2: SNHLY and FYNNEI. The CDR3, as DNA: TGTGCCAGCAGCGGACAGGGAACGGAAGCTTTCTTT. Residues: CASSGQGTEAFF.

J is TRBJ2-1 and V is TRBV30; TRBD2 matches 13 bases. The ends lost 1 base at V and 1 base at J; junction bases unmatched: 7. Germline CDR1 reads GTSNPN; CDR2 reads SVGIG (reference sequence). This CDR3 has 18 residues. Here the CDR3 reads CAWSGLLAGGTSYNEQFF. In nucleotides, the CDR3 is TGTGCCTGGAGTGGGTTACTAGCGGGAGGGACATCCTACAATGAGCAGTTCTTC.